This TCR beta chain derives from a study of blood T cells in healthy people across ages. Deletions cut 8 bases from V and 2 bases from J, with 11 bases between. Germline V gives CDR1 MDHEN, CDR2 SYDVKM. The CDR3 spans 13 residues. It was with a sample-barcoded 5' primer and a J-beta primer mix that a second PCR of about 6 to 12 cycles was run. TCRdb recomputed calls from the 5' RACE reads with MiXCR, one row per CDR3 protein. The sample gives over a million distinct CDR3 sequences, around 59% of which show up once; about 6.3% is in the top ten. The clonotype originates from a young man in good health. Source material: blood. The V call is TRBV28, the J call TRBJ2-3; a possible D gene is TRBD1 (6 bases). The CDR3 nucleotides are TGTGCCAGCCAGGGGCTTCACACAGATACGCAGTATTTT. This gives the protein CASQGLHTDTQYF.